This T cell receptor beta chain stems from a study of blood T cell repertoires in COVID-19. The V gene lost 3 bases and the J gene lost 1 base, with 9 bases spanning the gap. The CDR3 consists of 14 residues. The V gene's germline CDR1 is PRHDT and CDR2 FYEKMQ (reference sequence). Authors' data handling: Amplification of reference gene primers was used by the study to estimate nucleated cell counts. Clones were sequenced by immunoSEQ multiplex PCR, and TCRdb holds only the in-frame ones, with some missing. Clone size and V and J calls were adopted from that table, with D and trimming inferred from the DNA. Of under 150,000 clones listed, more than 70% are singletons.

The clonotype comes from a woman aged 55-70 years with COVID-19, enrolled during active disease. V is TRBV13 and J is TRBJ1-1; no clear D. Sequenced material: peripheral blood. The CDR3 DNA follows: TGTGCCAGCAGCTTCGGGAGACAGAACACTGAAGCTTTCTTT. Amino acids: CASSFGRQNTEAFF.